The 19 T cell receptor beta chains below were found in one sample sequenced in a study of response to subunit inactivated influenza vaccine (dated by TCRdb to about 2018). Preparation of the library involved RT-PCR. For sequencing, an Illumina HiSeq 2500 was employed. Starting from the raw public reads, TCRdb applied fastp trimming at Q25, assembled clones with MiXCR and retained in-frame beta chains. CDR3 protein duplicates are merged, each entry listing the most common genes and DNA. Present in this sample are around 570,000 distinct CDR3 sequences, 7.6% of which were seen just once. The ten largest clones take up 10% to 15% of the sample. The sample was PBMCs from blood, taken less than 25 months after vaccination. The receptors originated from a man aged 45 to 70 who received an inactivated influenza vaccine. Donor details come from another sample of the same person, matched by shared clones.

This clonotype was detected only a few times. This chain connects TRBV5-4 to TRBJ2-3; no firm D call. The CDR3 totals 15 residues. CDR1 and CDR2 from the germline V gene are SGHNT and YYREEE (reference sequence). The germline V and J ends were trimmed by 2 bases and 0 bases, with 10 bases remaining between them. The CDR3 region is CASSFAALSTDTQYF. As DNA, the CDR3 is TGTGCCAGCAGCTTTGCGGCCTTAAGCACAGATACGCAGTATTTT.

This clonotype occurred a few times. This sequence joins TRBV20-1 and TRBJ1-1, with D possibly matching TRBD1 (5 bases). Between the trimmed V and J ends, which lost 3 bases and 0 bases, there was a span of 14 bases. CDR1 is DFQATT and CDR2 is SNEGSKA in the germline V gene (reference sequence). There are 15 residues in the CDR3. CDR3 loop: CSASTGRSMNTEAFF. CDR3 DNA: TGCAGTGCTAGCACAGGCCGGAGCATGAACACTGAAGCTTTCTTT.

This clonotype was counted at least ten times. This chain links TRBV10-3 with TRBJ2-3; 11 bases match TRBD2. Trimming took 2 bases from V and 4 from J; bases not matched to a gene: 2. CDR1 is ENHRY and CDR2 is SYGVKD in the germline V gene. There are 15 residues in the CDR3. The CDR3 DNA sequence: TGTGCCATCAGTGAGCTAGCGGGAGGAGCAGATACGCAGTATTTT. Protein product: CAISELAGGADTQYF.

Ten or more counts support this clonotype. The V and J genes are TRBV10-3 and TRBJ2-2; no clear D gene. V gave up 0 bases and J gave up 6 bases, with 2 bases separating them. Germline V gene data show CDR1 as ENHRY and CDR2 as SYGVKD. The CDR3 covers 12 residues. The CDR3 DNA follows: TGTGCCATCAGTGAGTCCGCCGGGGAGCTGTTTTTT. Its protein product is CAISESAGELFF.

This clonotype was recorded at least ten times. V usage is TRBV7-9 and J usage is TRBJ1-2; D gene unclear. This CDR3 has 16 residues. Trimming left V 4 bases short and J 4 bases short, with 19 bases between. Germline V gene sequence: CDR1 SEHNR, CDR2 FQNEAQ (reference sequence). The CDR3 protein is CASSSSPSAGLYGYTF. The CDR3 DNA reads TGTGCCAGCAGCTCGAGCCCTTCGGCAGGTCTCTATGGCTACACCTTC. Variable domain in full (rest from reference TRBV7-9 and TRBJ1-2): DTGVSQNPRHKITKRGQNVTFRCDPISEHNRLYWYRQTLGQGPEFLTYFQNEAQLEKSRLLSDRFSAERPKGSFSTLEIQRTEQGDSAMYLCASSSSPSAGLYGYTFGSGTRLTVV.

V gene TRBV2 combines with J gene TRBJ1-3, with D perhaps matching TRBD1 (5 bases). V lost 5 bases and J lost 0, with 11 bases in between. CDR1 and CDR2 from the germline V gene are SNHLY and FYNNEI. CDR3 length: 15 amino acids. In DNA form, the CDR3 reads TGTGCCAGCAGTAAAGACAGAGGCTCTGGAAACACCATATATTTT. This sequence encodes CASSKDRGSGNTIYF.

This clonotype was seen repeatedly, ten times or more. Here the CDR3 DNA reads TGCGCCAGCAGCCAGCCCCGGCGGGGGGTTGAGCAGTTCTTC. Translated, it gives CASSQPRRGVEQFF. The chain employs TRBV4-1 and TRBJ2-1; TRBD2 aligns across 8 bases. This CDR3 comprises 14 residues. In germline, CDR1 is MGHRA, CDR2 YSYEKL. V lost 3 bases and J lost 9; bases outside the gene matches: 7.

The gene calls are TRBV20-1 and TRBJ2-1; D unresolved. The germline gives CDR1 DFQATT, CDR2 SNEGSKA (reference sequence). This CDR3 has 17 amino acids. V was pared by 0 bases and J by 0 bases, with 15 bases between. The CDR3 DNA reads as TGCAGTGCTAGAGATCGAACGAGGCGTAGCTCCTACAATGAGCAGTTCTTC. It encodes CSARDRTRRSSYNEQFF.

This clonotype was seen repeatedly, ten times or more. The gene calls are TRBV10-3 and TRBJ1-1, with 7 bases fitting TRBD1. CDR3 length equals 12 residues. In germline, CDR1 is ENHRY, CDR2 SYGVKD. With V trimmed by 6 bases and J by 5 bases, 3 bases remained unmatched. The CDR3: CAIRGQDTEAFF. CDR3 DNA: TGTGCCATCAGAGGACAGGATACTGAAGCTTTCTTT.

Concerning this clonotype: A much bigger clone sits one base away, suggesting this may be a read error. The chain recombines TRBV5-6 with TRBJ2-3, with a possible D match to TRBD2 (6 bases). Germline V CDR1 and CDR2: SGHDT, YYEEEE. The CDR3 covers 16 residues. The V and J ends lost 3 bases and 5 bases respectively, with 19 bases between them. The DNA for the CDR3 is TGTGCCAGCAGCTCCCGATGGGTTTCCGGGGGAGATACGCAGTATTTT. It specifies CASSSRWVSGGDTQYF.

J is TRBJ2-7 and V is TRBV11-2, with 7 nucleotides matching TRBD2. This CDR3 has 16 residues. Per germline, CDR1 SGHAT and CDR2 FQNNGV. Unmatched junction bases numbered 12, after V lost 5 bases and J lost 2 bases. This chain's CDR3 is CASSQVVGTKPYEQYF. DNA for the CDR3: TGTGCCAGCAGCCAGGTTGTGGGGACTAAGCCCTACGAGCAGTACTTC.

V gene TRBV24-1 combines with J gene TRBJ2-7; D may be TRBD1 or TRBD2 (5 bases each). CDR1 and CDR2 from the germline V gene are KGHDR and SFDVKD. The V and J ends lost 1 base and 8 bases respectively, with 8 bases between them. This CDR3 has 12 residues. The CDR3 protein is CATSDFLGQQYF. The CDR3 DNA reads as TGTGCCACCAGTGATTTTTTGGGACAGCAGTACTTC.

This clonotype was counted between two and nine times. The chain carries TRBV12-3 or TRBV12-4 and TRBJ2-7; TRBD1 matches at 10 bases. This CDR3 is built from 15 residues. Trimming removed 6 bases from V and 5 bases from J; junction bases left unmatched: 10. CDR3 sequence: CASRLPGQGFNEQYF. The CDR3 DNA reads as TGTGCCAGCAGACTCCCGGGACAGGGGTTCAACGAGCAGTACTTC.

In its sample, this clonotype was seen many times. The chain combines TRBV6-2 or TRBV6-3 with TRBJ2-7, with D perhaps matching TRBD1 or TRBD2 (5 bases each). The CDR3 covers 14 residues. The germline gives CDR1 MNHEY, CDR2 SVGEGT. Trimming cost V 7 bases and J 6 bases, with 19 bases left between them. This CDR3 reads CASMPRDGFSEQYF. Here the CDR3 DNA reads TGTGCCAGCATGCCCCGGGACGGCTTCTCCGAGCAGTACTTC.

This clonotype appeared many times. The rearrangement links TRBV11-2 to TRBJ2-5; D possibly corresponds to TRBD1 (6 bases). The CDR3 length is 16 residues. Trimming took off 0 bases at V and 5 bases at J, with 16 bases between the two ends. Germline V CDR1 and CDR2: SGHAT, FQNNGV. The CDR3: CASSLDMGHTRETQYF. The DNA of the CDR3 is TGTGCCAGCAGCTTAGATATGGGACACACAAGGGAGACCCAGTACTTC.

Regarding this clonotype: With a much larger clone just one base away, this may be a read error. The rearrangement uses TRBV20-1 and TRBJ2-1; possibly TRBD1 for D (5 bases). This CDR3 comprises 13 residues. V lost 6 bases and J 5 bases, leaving 14 bases between the germline ends. CDR1 and CDR2 (germline): DFQATT, SNEGSKA (reference sequence). CDR3 in amino acids: CSASQQADNEQFF. The CDR3 DNA follows: TGCAGTGCCAGCCAACAGGCGGACAATGAGCAGTTCTTC.

This clonotype came up a few times. The chain has TRBV6-1 and TRBJ2-2, with D possibly being TRBD1 (5 bases). CDR3 length: 16 amino acids. The V gene lost 1 base and the J gene lost 4 bases, with 13 bases spanning the gap. The germline gives CDR1 MNHNS, CDR2 SASEGT. The CDR3 coding sequence is TGTGCCAGCAGTGAAGGTCTGACAGCCCGCACCGGGGAGCTGTTTTTT. This sequence encodes CASSEGLTARTGELFF.

This clonotype occurred many times. The chain is built from TRBV27 and TRBJ2-3; no firm D call. The germline V gene has CDR1 MNHEY and CDR2 SMNVEV (reference sequence). The CDR3 contains 12 residues. V was shortened by 5 bases and J by 6 bases, with 9 bases between the two germline ends. The CDR3 nucleotides are TGTGCCAGCAGTCCCCTCGGGGATACGCAGTATTTT. It codes for CASSPLGDTQYF.

This clonotype was found a few times. The V call is TRBV4-2, the J call TRBJ2-3; D unresolved. With 3 bases removed from V and 12 bases from J, the gap between germline ends came to 13 bases. The CDR3 runs 12 residues. Looked up from germline, CDR1 is LGHNA and CDR2 is YNFKEQ. CDR3 bases: TGTGCCAGCAGCCATCCTAGGGAAGGCCAGTATTTT. It codes for CASSHPREGQYF.